This TCR beta chain is drawn from a study of shared clonotypes between healthy human individuals (dated by TCRdb to between 2020 and 2021). For the wider study: The cohort comprised a couple of women and a few men aged 18 to 49 years. To increase sequencing depth and limit assay-specific biases, different laboratories used diverse techniques to prepare libraries and sequence TCR repertoires. For each donor, CD4 naive and CD4 memory were each given three plates, CD8 naive was given two plates, and CD8 memory was given one plate. To estimate repertoire size and how much clonotypes are shared between individuals, the study performed deep sequencing of blood TCR repertoires from about five healthy adults. Between about 0.94 and 8.9 billion PBMCs per donor were obtained by leukapheresis. Broader findings and caveats from the paper: Based on pairwise subsampling, the degree of clonotype sharing among donors was expected to be affected by sequencing depth. Sharing across several donors was observed for approximately 5% of naive CD4, less than 4% of naive CD8, about 2.5% of memory CD4, and over 0.3% of memory CD8 clonotypes. Because the study included a small number of donors, the genetic and exposure-history diversity represented was limited. Estimated clonotype richness was generally larger for naive than for memory subsets. Sampling was restricted to blood, and TCR repertoires in tissues likely differ from the TCR repertoires found in blood. Incomplete sequencing was indicated by rarefaction of sorted-subset datasets, despite the large sequencing depth. Clonotypes shared by all four sorted-subset donors showed higher generation probabilities than non-shared clonotypes.

Using the deep immunoSEQ assay, multiplex PCR amplified TCR CDR3 regions from genomic DNA. Extracted genomic DNA from each cell subset was distributed evenly across all wells of several immunoSEQ 96-well plates, and each plate was treated as a replicate. Each replicate PCR for sorted subsets received about 180 ng genomic DNA, equal to about 30,000 T cell genomes. Purified libraries were quantified with a Qubit 3.0 fluorometer, sized on a Bioanalyzer 2100, and re-quantified with the KAPA Library Quantification kit. A separate single-read 150-cycle Illumina NextSeq 550 flow cell was used to sequence each immunoSEQ 96-well plate. The authors' pipeline ran thus. Because the immunoSEQ output included only junctional sequences and no quality scores, the filtering could not be the same as the filtering used for full-length reads. Sequences were annotated with PyIR, a Python wrapper for IgBLAST v1.9, and V/J genes and CDR3 were assigned using IMGT germline references. Reads with weak V/J assignments (E-value above 1e-6), missing CDR3, stop codons, out-of-frame junctions, or ambiguous translated residues were removed. V3J clonotypes were defined by identical inferred V gene, J gene, and CDR3 amino acid sequence. Percentage overlap between repertoires was computed as shared unique clonotypes divided by the size of the smaller repertoire. Richness of each repertoire was evaluated using RTK rarefaction, the Chao1 estimator, and Recon v2.1 estimates of unobserved clonotypes. Generation probabilities were computed with OLGA for all TCRbeta clonotypes obtained by the gDNA method from four donors. TCRdb re-hosts the immuneACCESS table, in-frame sequences only. Its copies lack some clones; in the studies checked, an unresolved V gene accounts for under half of them, and the cause for the rest is not known. The V and J calls and clone size come from that table; D and trimming were worked out from the DNA. The sample table records under 750,000 clones; 55% to 75% of these occur just once. The ten biggest clones cover about 1.8% of the sample.

From its cysteine to its phenylalanine, the CDR3 spans 14 amino acids. Only the CDR3 DNA is retained, 42 bases long and in frame from the first base. Reading the germline V gene gives CDR1 SGHDT and CDR2 YYEEEE. The germline V end is reduced by 4 bases and the J end by 0 bases; junction bases left unmatched: 3. The donors were healthy, HIV-negative adults with no recently reported acute infections or vaccinations. Every donor was a Caucasian adult residing in Nashville, Tennessee, USA. Magnetic negative selection was used to enrich CD4+ T cells, after which naive cells were positively selected on CD45RA and the negative fraction became the memory subset. Blood was collected by leukapheresis, and PBMCs were isolated by Ficoll-Histopaque density gradient centrifugation and then cryopreserved in liquid nitrogen vapor phase. Analytical flow cytometry was used to check the purity and quantity of each magnetically sorted T cell population. From each sorted fraction, genomic DNA was isolated and quantified by UV absorbance on a Nanodrop 2000c.

Points on this clone: The target of this receptor is not known. Within one base of it there is no much larger clone, and no base qualities were kept.

Sequencing was performed on memory CD4+ T cells sorted from blood. The intended sense of this specimen's cell subset or site label: CD45RA-negative fraction. The receptor was isolated from a woman aged 30 to 39 in good health. The chain joins TRBV5-6 to TRBJ2-7; 8 of the junction bases match TRBD1. In nucleotide form, the sequence is TGTGCCAGCAGCGCGGACAGGGACTCCTACGAGCAGTACTTC. Protein translation: CASSADRDSYEQYF.